This TCR beta chain originates from a study of T cell responses to AZD1222 COVID-19 vaccine. Study information: Second-dose recipients at about 4 or about 12 weeks were treated as one pooled group.

Study findings and constraints: Reportedly, nearly half the spike-specific TCRs target unmutated variant regions.

Here immunoSEQ multiplex PCR was the method, and the copy in TCRdb shows in-frame clones only, minus some. The table records fewer than 65,000 clones, 65% to 90% of them present only once. As concerns this clone: Antigen unknown.

The sample consisted of peripheral blood, taken on day 0 of AZD1222 vaccination. The receptor's source is an adult in good health.

Written as DNA, the CDR3 is TGTGCCAGCAGCGTTACTAGCGGGACCTACAATGAGCAGTTCTTC. Protein product: CASSVTSGTYNEQFF. The chain is built from TRBV5-4 and TRBJ2-1, with 10 bases identical to TRBD2. The germline V gene encodes CDR1 SGHNT and CDR2 YYREEE (reference sequence). The J segment lost 2 bases and the V segment lost 4 bases, leaving 3 bases of the junction unmatched. The CDR3 sequence is 15 residues long.